This T cell receptor (beta chain) was identified during a study of cytomegalovirus exposure and HLA in healthy donors. Each of the donors was a healthy bone marrow donor. The CDR3 covers 13 residues. Deletions cut 4 bases from V and 4 bases from J, with 11 bases between. Germline-derived CDR1 and CDR2 are MNHEY and SMNVEV (reference sequence). 13 Jbeta primers and 60 Vbeta primers were used for the PCR. Generated by immunoSEQ multiplex PCR, the TCRdb table keeps only in-frame clones and is missing some. Of fewer than 120,000 clones in the sample, roughly 80% were seen once. The V gene is TRBV27, the J gene TRBJ2-7; TRBD1 might be the D (6 bases). The TCR originated in a man younger than 45 in good health and CMV-seropositive. The specimen sequenced was PBMCs. The CDR3 is CASSYGTKYEQYF. The CDR3 DNA reads as TGTGCCAGCAGTTATGGGACAAAGTACGAGCAGTACTTC.